Each of the 22 T cell receptor beta chains below was sequenced from the same sample in a study of blood T cells in healthy people across ages (dated by TCRdb to about 2015). Library prep was done by 5' RACE. Instrument on record: Illumina HiSeq 2500. The second PCR ran for roughly 6 to 11 cycles and used a J-beta primer mix along with a sample-barcoded 5' primer. TCRdb reprocessing: public reads trimmed at Q25 with fastp, clones called with MiXCR, in-frame beta chains kept. CDR3 protein sequences are deduplicated, and each keeps its most common genes and DNA. Across this sample there are about 830,000 distinct CDR3 sequences, with less than 80% seen only once. Of the sample, 25% to 35% is held by the ten largest clones. The sample taken for sequencing was blood. The receptors derive from a man in his thirties or forties in good health.

This clonotype showed up just a few times. The J gene is TRBJ2-5, the V gene TRBV2; D might be TRBD1 (5 bases). The CDR3 length is 14 residues. The V gene's germline CDR1 is SNHLY and CDR2 FYNNEI. The V end was cut by 6 bases, the J end by 5 bases, with 16 bases between. CDR3 in DNA: TGTGCCAGCAGAGTCAGGGTGCGATCGGAGACCCAGTACTTC. Protein product: CASRVRVRSETQYF.

This CDR3 reads CASSYSWGLTYNEQFF. CDR3 nucleotide sequence: TGTGCCAGCAGTTACTCCTGGGGGCTCACCTACAATGAGCAGTTCTTC. The chain uses TRBV6-2 or TRBV6-3 and TRBJ2-1; perhaps TRBD1 as D (6 bases). Trimming pared 0 bases from V and 2 bases from J, leaving 11 bases between. The CDR3 has 16 amino acids. Per germline, CDR1 MNHEY and CDR2 SVGEGT.

This clonotype was observed a handful of times. V usage is TRBV27 and J usage is TRBJ2-7; D is perhaps TRBD2 (6 bases). CDR1 and CDR2 (germline): MNHEY, SMNVEV (reference sequence). The CDR3 is made up of 13 amino acids. V lost 4 bases and J 1 base, leaving 8 bases between the germline ends. The CDR3 nucleotides are TGTGCCAGCAGTTGGCGGGAATCCTACGAGCAGTACTTC. It encodes CASSWRESYEQYF.

The chain couples TRBV20-1 to TRBJ2-1; 8 bases agree with TRBD2. Germline-derived CDR1 and CDR2 are DFQATT and SNEGSKA (reference sequence). The V and J ends lost 0 bases and 3 bases, in that order; junction bases with no gene match: 10. The CDR3 has 17 amino acids. The CDR3 DNA reads TGCAGTGCTAGAGATATCCCGCGGGGGGCCTACTACAATGAGCAGTTCTTC. This codes for CSARDIPRGAYYNEQFF.

The chain joins TRBV7-6 to TRBJ2-3, with 12 bases that match TRBD2. This CDR3 has 22 residues. CDR1 and CDR2 (germline): SGHVS, FNYEAQ. Trimming took 8 bases from V and 2 from J; bases not matched to a gene: 26. The CDR3 sequence: CASAPFGLLGLAGGTNTDTQYF. The CDR3 DNA follows: TGTGCCAGCGCCCCCTTTGGATTGTTGGGCCTAGCGGGGGGGACGAACACAGATACGCAGTATTTT.

The V call is TRBV6-6, the J call TRBJ1-6; D uncertain. CDR1 and CDR2 from the germline V gene are MNHNY and SVGAGI (reference sequence). Trimming removed 6 bases from V and 7 bases from J, with 19 bases in between. The CDR3 has 16 amino acids. CDR3 protein: CASRPAEGVDNSPLHF. The CDR3 coding sequence is TGTGCCAGCAGACCGGCGGAGGGCGTGGACAATTCACCCCTCCACTTT.

V usage is TRBV5-5 and J usage is TRBJ1-1, with D uncertain. With 0 bases removed from V and 5 bases from J, the gap between germline ends came to 8 bases. Germline assignment: CDR1 SGHKS and CDR2 YYEKEE (reference sequence). The CDR3 sequence is 13 residues long. Written as DNA, the CDR3 is TGTGCCAGCAGCTTGGCGGTTGAGACTGAAGCTTTCTTT. The encoded protein is CASSLAVETEAFF.

The V gene is TRBV14, the J gene TRBJ2-3; 7 bases fit TRBD2. The germline CDR1 and CDR2 sequences are SGHDN and FVKESK. The junction had 7 bases not matched to a gene; V was cut back by 4 bases and J by 0 bases. The CDR3 has 16 residues. The CDR3 DNA reads TGTGCCAGCAGCCCCACGGGTAGCGGGAGCACAGATACGCAGTATTTT. This sequence encodes CASSPTGSGSTDTQYF.

This clonotype has just a few counts. V is TRBV29-1 and J is TRBJ2-5; no reliable D call. Germline CDR1 reads SQVTM; CDR2 reads ANQGSEA. V was trimmed by 3 bases and J by 5 bases, leaving 16 bases between them. CDR3 size: 14 residues. CDR3 loop: CSVDIGGSGETQYF. In DNA form, the CDR3 reads TGCAGCGTTGATATCGGTGGTTCTGGGGAGACCCAGTACTTC.

The V gene is TRBV2, the J gene TRBJ2-1; D uncertain. V lost 2 bases, J lost 0 bases, and 8 bases lay in between. This CDR3 spans 15 amino acids. Germline V gene sequence: CDR1 SNHLY, CDR2 FYNNEI. This CDR3 reads CASSEQTSSYNEQFF. Here the CDR3 DNA reads TGTGCCAGCAGTGAACAGACGAGCTCCTACAATGAGCAGTTCTTC.

This chain connects TRBV4-3 to TRBJ2-3, with TRBD2 matching 9 bases. This CDR3 contains 15 residues. In germline, CDR1 is LGHNA, CDR2 YSLEER. Losses at the gene ends were 4 bases for V and 2 bases for J; bases not matched to a gene: 4. The chain's CDR3 is CASSRSGGNTDTQYF. In nucleotides, the CDR3 is TGCGCCAGCAGCCGCAGCGGGGGGAACACAGATACGCAGTATTTT.

This clonotype was seen only a few times. This sequence joins TRBV6-2 or TRBV6-3 and TRBJ2-1; D is undetermined. Germline V CDR1 and CDR2: MNHEY, SVGEGT. The ends were cut back, 5 bases at V and 5 bases at J, with 7 bases in the middle. The CDR3 is 12 residues long. Here the CDR3 reads CASSERNNEQFF. CDR3 nucleotide sequence: TGTGCCAGCAGTGAACGAAACAATGAGCAGTTCTTC.

As DNA, the CDR3 is TGTGCCAGCAGTCGCCCCCCACCGGGACAGGGCTACGAGCAGTACTTC. It codes for CASSRPPPGQGYEQYF. The genes are TRBV6-2 or TRBV6-3 and TRBJ2-7, with TRBD1 identical over 9 bases. The germline V gene encodes CDR1 MNHEY and CDR2 SVGEGT. V lost 5 bases and J lost 3; bases outside the gene matches: 11. The CDR3 sequence is 16 residues long.

On this clonotype itself: The junction and the germline gene differ at one end; a read error may be behind it. J is TRBJ2-7 and V is TRBV27; D perhaps matches TRBD1 (5 bases). This CDR3 contains 16 residues. Germline V gives CDR1 MNHEY, CDR2 SMNVEV (reference sequence). The CDR3 region has the DNA TGTGCTAGCAGTCCAACCCCCTCAGGGTTGTCCTACGAGCAGTACTTC. Its protein is CASSPTPSGLSYEQYF.

This clonotype has only one observation. The chain carries TRBV25-1 and TRBJ1-6; 7 nucleotides agree with TRBD1. J lost 1 base, V lost 1 base, and 4 bases had no gene match. Germline CDR1 is MGHDK and CDR2 is SYGVNS. The CDR3 runs to 17 residues. This CDR3 is CASSEFQGGSYNSPLHF. The CDR3 DNA follows: TGTGCCAGCAGTGAATTCCAGGGGGGGTCCTATAATTCACCCCTCCACTTT.

The chain carries TRBV9 and TRBJ2-1; 9 bases are shared with TRBD2. Germline CDR1 and CDR2: SGDLS and YYNGEE. Trimming cost V 6 bases and J 4 bases; bases outside gene matches: 5. This CDR3 is built from 14 residues. The CDR3 sequence is CASKAGGEYNEQFF. The CDR3 DNA reads as TGTGCCAGCAAAGCGGGGGGAGAATACAATGAGCAGTTCTTC.

The V and J genes are TRBV4-1 and TRBJ1-5; no clear D. CDR1 and CDR2 from the germline V gene are MGHRA and YSYEKL. Deletions cut 6 bases from V and 0 bases from J, with 12 bases between. The CDR3 length is 15 residues. CDR3 amino acids: CASRVGLYSNQPQHF. In DNA, the CDR3 is TGCGCCAGCAGAGTAGGCCTTTATAGCAATCAGCCCCAGCATTTT.

In nucleotides, the CDR3 is TGTGCCAGCAGCCAAGACCCACCTGGTGCGGGGTTCACAGATACGCAGTATTTT. Amino acid sequence: CASSQDPPGAGFTDTQYF. The chain uses TRBV3-1 and TRBJ2-3; D might be TRBD2 (6 bases). The CDR3 sequence is 18 residues long. V was clipped by 0 bases and J by 2 bases, with 18 bases between them. From germline, CDR1 is LGHDT and CDR2 YNNKEL (reference sequence).

J is TRBJ2-6 and V is TRBV15, with TRBD2 as a possible D gene (5 bases). Trimming pared 1 base from V and 2 bases from J, leaving 9 bases between. The CDR3 has 16 residues. CDR1 and CDR2 (germline): LNHNV, YYDKDF (reference sequence). The CDR3 DNA reads TGTGCCACCAGCAGAGGGCTCGGGGCTGGGGCCAACGTCCTGACTTTC. This codes for CATSRGLGAGANVLTF.

This clonotype was observed a few times. This chain uses TRBV12-3 or TRBV12-4 with TRBJ2-1; D may correspond to TRBD1 or TRBD2 (6 bases each). V dropped 7 bases and J dropped 5 bases, with 18 bases sitting between them. The length of the CDR3 is 15 residues. CDR3 sequence (DNA): TGTGCCAGCACCCCGCCGGGGGCCGGAGACAATGAGCAGTTCTTC. It is translated as CASTPPGAGDNEQFF.

The V and J genes are TRBV7-3 and TRBJ2-3; 11 nucleotides agree with TRBD2. V lost 6 bases to trimming and J lost 6 bases; unmatched junction nucleotides: 8. CDR3 size: 15 residues. Germline-derived CDR1 and CDR2 are SGHTA and FQGTGA. This chain's CDR3 is CASSTSGGPHDTQYF. CDR3 bases: TGTGCCAGCAGTACTAGCGGGGGACCCCACGATACGCAGTATTTT.

The rearrangement uses TRBV7-3 and TRBJ2-1, with 11 bases aligning to TRBD2. CDR1 SGHTA and CDR2 FQGTGA come from the germline V gene. The CDR3 sequence is 15 residues long. V trimming: 7 bases; J trimming: 6 bases; junction bases outside the gene matches: 8. DNA of the CDR3: TGTGCCAGCACCGCGACTAGCGGGGCAACCAATGAGCAGTTCTTC. Protein: CASTATSGATNEQFF.